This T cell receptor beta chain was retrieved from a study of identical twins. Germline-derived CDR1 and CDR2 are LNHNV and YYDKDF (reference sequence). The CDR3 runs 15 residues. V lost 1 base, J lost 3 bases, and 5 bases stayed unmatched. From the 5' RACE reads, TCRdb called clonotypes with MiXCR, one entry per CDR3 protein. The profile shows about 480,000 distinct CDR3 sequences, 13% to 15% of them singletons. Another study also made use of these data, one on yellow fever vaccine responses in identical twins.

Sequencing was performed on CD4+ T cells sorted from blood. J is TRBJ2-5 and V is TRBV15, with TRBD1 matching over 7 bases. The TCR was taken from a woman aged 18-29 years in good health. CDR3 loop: CATSRGGRGKETQYF. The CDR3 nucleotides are TGTGCCACCAGCAGAGGCGGCAGGGGGAAAGAGACCCAGTACTTC.